This entry concerns a single TCR beta chain. What it binds is unknown. Per germline, CDR1 SQVTM and CDR2 ANQGSEA. V shed 6 bases and J 6 bases; nucleotides not matched to a gene: 8. The CDR3 runs 13 residues. This specimen comes from a study of T cell responses to AZD1222 COVID-19 vaccine. Regarding the study as a whole: Most donors were white British and more were female, and clonal diversity was possibly underestimated. Repertoire sampling happened only post peak T cell response. Targeting of unmutated variant regions was reportedly seen in nearly half of spike-specific TCRs.

Profiled with immunoSEQ multiplex PCR; TCRdb holds only in-frame clones, not every one. The table lists around 110,000 clones, around 90% of them singletons, with over 8.5% in the top ten. The TCR comes from an adult in good health. The sequences come from peripheral blood, collected on day 0 of AZD1222 vaccination. This rearrangement joins TRBV29-1 to TRBJ2-3; TRBD1 aligns across 8 bases. The CDR3 sequence: CSVDDRGGDTQYF. The CDR3 coding sequence is TGCAGCGTCGACGACAGGGGCGGGGATACGCAGTATTTT.